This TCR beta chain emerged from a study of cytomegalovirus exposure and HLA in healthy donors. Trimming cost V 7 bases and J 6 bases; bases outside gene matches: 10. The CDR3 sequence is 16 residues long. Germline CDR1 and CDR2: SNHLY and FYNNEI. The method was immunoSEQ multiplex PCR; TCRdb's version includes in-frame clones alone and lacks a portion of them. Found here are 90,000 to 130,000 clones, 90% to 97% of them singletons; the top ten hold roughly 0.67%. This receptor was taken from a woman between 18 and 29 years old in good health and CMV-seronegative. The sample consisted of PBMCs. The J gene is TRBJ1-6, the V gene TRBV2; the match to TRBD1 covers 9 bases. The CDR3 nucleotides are TGTGCCAGCAATAAACAGGGGGCGCAGAGTAATTCACCCCTCCACTTT. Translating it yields CASNKQGAQSNSPLHF.